The next 10 T cell receptor beta chains were all read from a single sample in a study of beta chain features in type 1 diabetes. The study reverse transcribed the entire isolated RNA, so it sequenced expressed TCRB transcripts. The protocol was immunoSEQ multiplex PCR, while the TCRdb copy is restricted to in-frame clones and leaves out a portion. The sample consists of over 300,000 clones, less than 10% of them appearing once. Sample: central memory CD4+ T cells from blood. The source of these receptors is a woman younger than 30 in good health.

This clone has at least ten counts. In nucleotides, the CDR3 is TGTGCCAGCAGTAGGACGGGAGGGGCCACAGATACGCAGTATTTT. The encoded protein is CASSRTGGATDTQYF. The chain carries TRBV14 and TRBJ2-3, with 8 bases that match TRBD2. Trimming removed 6 bases from V and 2 bases from J; junction bases left unmatched: 7. This CDR3 is built from 15 residues. Per germline, CDR1 SGHDN and CDR2 FVKESK.

The chain recombines TRBV7-8 with TRBJ1-1; 7 nucleotides line up with TRBD1. The CDR3 is made up of 15 amino acids. The J segment lost 3 bases and the V segment lost 5 bases, leaving 9 bases of the junction unmatched. Germline CDR1 is SGHVS and CDR2 is FQNEAQ. Here the CDR3 reads CASSGQTGWDTEAFF. CDR3 DNA: TGTGCCAGCAGCGGCCAGACAGGGTGGGACACTGAAGCTTTCTTT.

This clone came up many times. This rearrangement joins TRBV7-9 to TRBJ1-1, with D perhaps TRBD1 (5 bases). Germline CDR1 is SEHNR and CDR2 is FQNEAQ (reference sequence). The CDR3 sequence is 12 residues long. Trimming took off 5 bases at V and 12 bases at J, with 16 bases between the two ends. CDR3 nucleotides: TGTGCCAGCAGCCCGGGGCAGGGTGTGACTTTCTTT. The encoded protein is CASSPGQGVTFF.

This clone was counted only a few times. V is TRBV4-2 and J is TRBJ2-3; no definite D call. The CDR3 runs 12 residues. Germline V gene sequence: CDR1 LGHNA, CDR2 YNFKEQ. V lost 5 bases to trimming and J lost 0 bases, with 3 bases between them. In DNA, the CDR3 is TGTGCCAGCAGCGAGAGCACAGATACGCAGTATTTT. Translated, it gives CASSESTDTQYF.

This clone was recorded a few times. The rearrangement joins TRBV2 to TRBJ2-3; 7 bases match TRBD2. The CDR3 is 16 residues long. In germline, CDR1 is SNHLY, CDR2 FYNNEI. J was trimmed by 3 bases and V by 3 bases; bases with no gene match: 9. Here the CDR3 DNA reads TGTGCCAGCAGTGAGGGGCGTGGACTAGTAACAGATACGCAGTATTTT. Translating gives CASSEGRGLVTDTQYF.

This clone was observed a handful of times. CDR3 DNA: TGTGCCAGCAGTTCAACAGGGGCCTACGAGCAGTACTTC. Protein product: CASSSTGAYEQYF. The chain combines TRBV28 with TRBJ2-7, with 7 bases aligning to TRBD1. The CDR3 is 13 residues long. The germline gives CDR1 MDHEN, CDR2 SYDVKM. The J segment lost 2 bases and the V segment lost 4 bases, leaving 2 bases of the junction unmatched.

The chain's CDR3 is CASRGIGNPADTQYF. CDR3 sequence (DNA): TGCGCCAGCAGGGGTATTGGGAATCCAGCAGATACGCAGTATTTT. The chain combines TRBV5-1 with TRBJ2-3; no firm D call. The CDR3 length is 15 residues. Germline CDR1 reads SGHRS; CDR2 reads YFSETQ. The ends were cut back, 5 bases at V and 4 bases at J, with 17 bases in the middle.

This clone was detected a few times. The CDR3 nucleotides read TGCGCCAGCAGCCAAGATGCGGTTAGCGGGACACGCGGCTACGAGCAGTACTTC. Amino acids: CASSQDAVSGTRGYEQYF. This chain links TRBV4-3 with TRBJ2-7; TRBD2 agrees at 8 bases. The germline V gene has CDR1 LGHNA and CDR2 YSLEER. V lost 0 bases and J lost 3; bases outside the gene matches: 13. This CDR3 spans 18 amino acids.

This clone occurred a few times. This chain connects TRBV5-1 to TRBJ2-7; D is uncertain. Trimming shortened V by 0 bases and J by 5 bases, and 12 bases separated the two germline ends. The germline V gene encodes CDR1 SGHRS and CDR2 YFSETQ. The CDR3 length is 14 residues. The CDR3 here is CASSLDEIADEQYF. CDR3 DNA sequence: TGCGCCAGCAGCTTGGACGAGATAGCTGACGAGCAGTACTTC.

This clone turned up a few times. The chain joins TRBV7-3 to TRBJ2-1; 9 nucleotides line up with TRBD2. Per germline, CDR1 SGHTA and CDR2 FQGTGA. The trim removed 2 bases at V and 6 bases at J, leaving 2 bases unmatched. This CDR3 has 14 residues. DNA for the CDR3: TGTGCCAGCAGCTTAGTACTAGCGGGCAATGAGCAGTTCTTC. Amino acid sequence: CASSLVLAGNEQFF. Drawing the rest from reference TRBV7-3 and TRBJ2-1, the complete variable domain is GAGVSQTPSNKVTEKGKYVELRCDPISGHTALYWYRQSLGQGPEFLIYFQGTGAADDSGLPNDRFFAVRPEGSVSTLKIQRTERGDSAVYLCASSLVLAGNEQFFGPGTRLTVL.